These 24 T cell receptor beta chains came from one sample sequenced in a study of human T cells and chemical hapten exposure. Each CDR3 protein gets one entry after TCRdb re-called the RACE reads with MiXCR. The sample yields some 180,000 distinct CDR3 sequences, approximately 26% seen once. The time point denotes: patch test 3, about 24 weeks after DPC sensitization. The treatment: therapeutic diphenylcyclopropenone sensitization with weekly scalp DPC. The sequencing used whole blood, collected in connection with sensitization to the hapten diphenylcyclopropenone (DPC). These receptors all stem from a woman in her thirties or forties with alopecia areata. Some clones in this sample may be carry-over from other donors' samples.

The chain carries TRBV7-2 and TRBJ2-1; tentative D call: TRBD2 (7 bases). This CDR3 region has 15 residues. In germline, CDR1 is SGHTA, CDR2 FQGNSA. With 6 bases removed from V and 7 bases from J, the gap between germline ends came to 19 bases. The CDR3 coding sequence is TGTGCCAGCAGTTGGGGGGCTAGCGGCAGAAATGAGCAGTTCTTC. Amino acid sequence: CASSWGASGRNEQFF.

The chain employs TRBV20-1 and TRBJ2-7, with 9 bases identical to TRBD1. V lost 5 bases to trimming and J lost 5 bases; unmatched junction nucleotides: 10. CDR3 length equals 14 residues. Per germline, CDR1 DFQATT and CDR2 SNEGSKA (reference sequence). CDR3 coding DNA: TGCAGTGCTCCGATCGGACAGGGGAGGAACGAGCAGTACTTC. Translation gives CSAPIGQGRNEQYF.

The chain carries TRBV20-1 and TRBJ1-5; tentative D call: TRBD1 (6 bases). V lost 4 bases and J 5 bases, leaving 12 bases between the germline ends. This CDR3 is 13 amino acids long. The germline V gene encodes CDR1 DFQATT and CDR2 SNEGSKA (reference sequence). The CDR3 reads CSAKRGRDQPQHF. CDR3 nucleotides: TGCAGTGCTAAGAGGGGGAGGGATCAGCCCCAGCATTTT.

The V call is TRBV6-5, the J call TRBJ1-1; unclear D gene. V was clipped by 0 bases and J by 11 bases, with 16 bases between them. Per the germline V gene, CDR1 is MNHEY and CDR2 is SVGAGI. This CDR3 is built from 14 residues. CDR3 nucleotide sequence: TGTGCCAGCAGTTACTCGAGGGCCCAGAGGAAGGCTTTCTTT. Translation gives CASSYSRAQRKAFF.

This clonotype was counted between two and nine times. The chain links TRBV7-2 to TRBJ2-1, with no clear D. Germline lookup yields CDR1 SGHTA and CDR2 FQGNSA. This CDR3 region has 13 residues. V lost 0 bases and J lost 9, with 9 bases in between. The CDR3 nucleotides are TGTGCCAGCAGCTTAGCGATAGCTGGTGAGCAGTTCTTC. Amino acids: CASSLAIAGEQFF.

The chain carries TRBV6-6 and TRBJ2-7, with a weak D call TRBD1 (6 bases). Germline V gene lookup returns CDR1 MNHNY and CDR2 SVGAGI (reference sequence). The ends were cut back, 5 bases at V and 6 bases at J, with 14 bases in the middle. The CDR3 runs 13 residues. DNA for the CDR3: TGTGCCAGCAGTACACAGGGTTCGGGCGAGCAGTACTTC. This codes for CASSTQGSGEQYF.

This clonotype was counted between two and nine times. This chain's CDR3 is CASQRFRNEQFF. As DNA, the CDR3 is TGTGCCAGTCAGCGGTTCCGGAATGAGCAGTTCTTC. The chain is built from TRBV6-2 or TRBV6-3 and TRBJ2-1, with D perhaps matching TRBD2 (5 bases). The V gene's germline CDR1 is MNHEY and CDR2 SVGEGT. The CDR3 sequence is 12 residues long. Deletions cut 9 bases from V and 7 bases from J, with 13 bases between.

Written as DNA, the CDR3 is TGTGCCAGCAGTTCATGGCCGACGGAGCAGTACTTC. As protein: CASSSWPTEQYF. The genes are TRBV6-2 or TRBV6-3 and TRBJ2-7; D ambiguous. Germline CDR1 and CDR2: MNHEY and SVGEGT. V was shortened by 4 bases and J by 7 bases, with 11 bases between the two germline ends. This CDR3 has 12 residues.

This clonotype was picked up a small number of times. This sequence joins TRBV10-3 and TRBJ2-2; no reliable D call. V dropped 8 bases and J dropped 0 bases, with 19 bases sitting between them. The CDR3 contains 17 residues. CDR1 and CDR2 (germline): ENHRY, SYGVKD. DNA of the CDR3: TGTGCCATCTCGATAGGCTGGGTATCAGCGAACACCGGGGAGCTGTTTTTT. Protein product: CAISIGWVSANTGELFF.

The V gene is TRBV4-2, the J gene TRBJ2-7; no definite D call. Germline V lookup: CDR1 LGHNA, CDR2 YNFKEQ. The V end lost 0 bases, the J end lost 0 bases, and 9 bases lay between the germline ends. This CDR3 region has 15 residues. CDR3: CASSQDDFSSYEQYF. In nucleotides, the CDR3 is TGTGCCAGCAGCCAAGACGACTTTAGCTCCTACGAGCAGTACTTC.

V usage is TRBV6-2 or TRBV6-3 and J usage is TRBJ2-1; tentatively, D is TRBD2 (5 bases). The CDR3 runs 14 residues. The V gene lost 4 bases and the J gene lost 0 bases, with 7 bases spanning the gap. Per the germline V gene, CDR1 is MNHEY and CDR2 is SVGEGT. The CDR3 nucleotides read TGTGCCAGCAGTTCCACTAGCTCCTACAATGAGCAGTTCTTC. Amino acids: CASSSTSSYNEQFF.

The chain combines TRBV10-3 with TRBJ1-4; 7 bases are a match to TRBD1. CDR1 is ENHRY, CDR2 SYGVKD, per germline. V lost 2 bases and J lost 8; bases outside the gene matches: 8. The CDR3 covers 15 residues. Here the CDR3 DNA reads TGTGCCATCAGTGAGGTGGCAGGGGGGAAAGAAAAACTGTTTTTT. It translates to CAISEVAGGKEKLFF.

The V and J genes are TRBV7-2 and TRBJ2-3; no definite D call. The germline V and J ends were trimmed by 0 bases and 5 bases, with 12 bases remaining between them. The germline CDR1 and CDR2 sequences are SGHTA and FQGNSA. The CDR3 runs to 15 residues. The chain's CDR3 is CASSLASSTGDTQYF. The DNA for the CDR3 is TGTGCCAGCAGCTTAGCCTCCTCTACCGGAGATACGCAGTATTTT. Full variable domain (rest looked up from reference TRBV7-2 and TRBJ2-3): GAGVSQSPSNKVTEKGKDVELRCDPISGHTALYWYRQSLGQGLEFLIYFQGNSAPDKSGLPSDRFSAERTGGSVSTLTIQRTQQEDSAVYLCASSLASSTGDTQYFGPGTRLTVL.

CDR3 DNA sequence: TGTGCCAGCAGCGTAGCTACGGGACCCCGCACAGATACGCAGTATTTT. Its translation is CASSVATGPRTDTQYF. The rearrangement links TRBV9 to TRBJ2-3, with D perhaps TRBD1 or TRBD2 (5 bases each). Germline V CDR1 and CDR2: SGDLS, YYNGEE. Trimming cost V 0 bases and J 1 base, with 12 bases left between them. This CDR3 is 16 amino acids long. Full variable domain (rest looked up from reference TRBV9 and TRBJ2-3): DSGVTQTPKHLITATGQRVTLRCSPRSGDLSVYWYQQSLDQGLQFLIQYYNGEERAKGNILERFSAQQFPDLHSELNLSSLELGDSALYFCASSVATGPRTDTQYFGPGTRLTVL.

This clonotype was observed a handful of times. The V call is TRBV10-3, the J call TRBJ1-1; no clear D. V dropped 6 bases and J dropped 6 bases, with 17 bases sitting between them. The CDR3 is 14 amino acids. In germline, CDR1 is ENHRY, CDR2 SYGVKD. CDR3 nucleotides: TGTGCCATCAGGGAGGGCCGGGCAGAGGCTGAAGCTTTCTTT. It specifies CAIREGRAEAEAFF.

This clonotype was picked up a small number of times. The chain links TRBV18 to TRBJ2-7; D unclear. Germline-derived CDR1 and CDR2 are KGHSH and LQKENI. V was clipped by 4 bases and J by 0 bases, with 10 bases between them. The CDR3 is made up of 14 amino acids. This chain's CDR3 is CASSLRGDSYEQYF. The DNA for the CDR3 is TGTGCCAGCTCACTTAGAGGAGACTCCTACGAGCAGTACTTC.

In this sample, this clonotype turned up a few times. In DNA form, the CDR3 reads TGCGCCAGCAGCCCCGGGTGGGGCTCCTACGAGCAGTACTTC. Amino acids: CASSPGWGSYEQYF. The chain links TRBV4-3 to TRBJ2-7; no firm D call. Trimming removed 4 bases at V and 0 bases at J, with 10 bases between. This CDR3 region has 14 residues. The germline gives CDR1 LGHNA, CDR2 YSLEER.

This clonotype was detected a few times. The CDR3 sequence is CASSVGRGAGYYEQYF. As DNA, the CDR3 is TGTGCCAGCAGCGTAGGTCGGGGGGCGGGCTACTACGAGCAGTACTTC. The chain links TRBV9 to TRBJ2-7, with D possibly matching TRBD2 (7 bases). Trimming pared 0 bases from V and 3 bases from J, leaving 16 bases between. Germline V lookup: CDR1 SGDLS, CDR2 YYNGEE. CDR3 length: 16 residues.

The chain couples TRBV27 to TRBJ2-7; 11 bases are a match to TRBD2. The trim removed 5 bases at V and 5 bases at J, leaving 8 bases unmatched. Per germline, CDR1 MNHEY and CDR2 SMNVEV (reference sequence). CDR3 length: 15 amino acids. The CDR3, as DNA: TGTGCCAGCAGTAACCCCGGACTAGCGGGTCACGAGCAGTACTTC. Its translation is CASSNPGLAGHEQYF.

This sequence joins TRBV6-5 and TRBJ2-1; weak D call: TRBD2 (5 bases). V was shortened by 6 bases and J by 7 bases, with 13 bases between the two germline ends. The CDR3 consists of 13 residues. Germline V gene data show CDR1 as MNHEY and CDR2 as SVGAGI. The CDR3 loop is CASSPTWRNEQFF. The CDR3, as DNA: TGTGCCAGCAGCCCTACCTGGAGGAATGAGCAGTTCTTC.

This clonotype appeared a few times. The CDR3 nucleotides are TGCAGTGCTAGTGCACGGGCGGGAGTGTCAGGAAATGAGCAGTTCTTC. It codes for CSASARAGVSGNEQFF. The chain carries TRBV20-1 and TRBJ2-1; 7 nucleotides match TRBD2. Per the germline V gene, CDR1 is DFQATT and CDR2 is SNEGSKA (reference sequence). The CDR3 covers 16 residues. V was clipped by 3 bases and J by 7 bases; unmatched bases: 15.

At least ten counts were recorded for this clonotype. J is TRBJ2-4 and V is TRBV7-8; D might be TRBD1 or TRBD2, each matching 5 bases. Germline assignment: CDR1 SGHVS and CDR2 FQNEAQ. The CDR3 spans 15 residues. The V end was cut by 8 bases, the J end by 8 bases, with 22 bases between. The CDR3 spells CASVERGGLGDIQYF. CDR3 DNA: TGTGCCAGCGTCGAAAGGGGTGGCCTCGGGGACATTCAGTACTTC.

This clonotype has just a few counts. This chain uses TRBV5-4 with TRBJ2-5; D may be TRBD2 (5 bases). The CDR3 totals 14 residues. V lost 4 bases and J lost 4, with 14 bases in between. Germline CDR1 reads SGHNT; CDR2 reads YYREEE (reference sequence). The CDR3 DNA follows: TGTGCCAGCAGCCCGGGATCTCCCGGAGAGACCCAGTACTTC. It specifies CASSPGSPGETQYF. Full variable domain (rest looked up from reference TRBV5-4 and TRBJ2-5): ETGVTQSPTHLIKTRGQQVTLRCSSQSGHNTVSWYQQALGQGPQFIFQYYREEENGRGNFPPRFSGLQFPNYSSELNVNALELDDSALYLCASSPGSPGETQYFGPGTRLLVL.

This clonotype was found many times. The gene calls are TRBV15 and TRBJ2-2, with D possibly TRBD2 on 5 matching bases. The CDR3 runs 16 residues. Germline assignment: CDR1 LNHNV and CDR2 YYDKDF (reference sequence). Trimming cost V 1 base and J 4 bases, with 13 bases left between them. The CDR3 spells CATSRGVGSGTGELFF. The CDR3 nucleotides are TGTGCCACCAGCAGAGGAGTGGGCAGCGGCACCGGGGAGCTGTTTTTT.